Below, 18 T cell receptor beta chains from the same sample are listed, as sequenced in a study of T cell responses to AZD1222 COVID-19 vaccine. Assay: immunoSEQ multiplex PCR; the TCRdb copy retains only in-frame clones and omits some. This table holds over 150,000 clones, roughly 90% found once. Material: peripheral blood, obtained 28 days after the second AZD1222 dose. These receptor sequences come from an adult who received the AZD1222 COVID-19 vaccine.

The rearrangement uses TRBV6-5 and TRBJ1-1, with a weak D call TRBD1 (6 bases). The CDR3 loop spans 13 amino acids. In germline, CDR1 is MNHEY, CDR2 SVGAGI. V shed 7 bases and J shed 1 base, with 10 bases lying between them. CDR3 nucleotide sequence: TGTGCCAGCACCGGACAGCCGAACACTGAAGCTTTCTTT. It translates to CASTGQPNTEAFF.

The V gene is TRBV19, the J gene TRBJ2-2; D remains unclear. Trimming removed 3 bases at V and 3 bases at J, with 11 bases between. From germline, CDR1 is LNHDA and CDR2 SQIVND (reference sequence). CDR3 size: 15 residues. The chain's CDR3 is CASSMGGSYTGELFF. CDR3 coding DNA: TGTGCCAGTAGTATGGGTGGATCCTACACCGGGGAGCTGTTTTTT.

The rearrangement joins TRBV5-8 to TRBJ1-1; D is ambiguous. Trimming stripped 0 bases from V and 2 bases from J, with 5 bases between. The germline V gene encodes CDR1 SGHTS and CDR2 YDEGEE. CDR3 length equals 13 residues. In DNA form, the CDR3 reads TGTGCCAGCAGCTTGGAACCAAACACTGAAGCTTTCTTT. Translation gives CASSLEPNTEAFF.

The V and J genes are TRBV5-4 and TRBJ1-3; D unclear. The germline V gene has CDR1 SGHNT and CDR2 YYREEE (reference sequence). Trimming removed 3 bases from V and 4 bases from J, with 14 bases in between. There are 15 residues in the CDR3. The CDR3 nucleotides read TGTGCCAGCAGCTCGCCAGGATGGTTGGGAAACACCATATATTTT. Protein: CASSSPGWLGNTIYF.

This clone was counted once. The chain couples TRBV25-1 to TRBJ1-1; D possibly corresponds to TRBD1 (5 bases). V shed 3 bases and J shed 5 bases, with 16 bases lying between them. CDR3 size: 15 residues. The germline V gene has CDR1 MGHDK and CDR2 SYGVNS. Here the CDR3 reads CASSDRGPVLTEAFF. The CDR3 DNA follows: TGTGCCAGCAGTGATAGGGGCCCCGTTTTAACTGAAGCTTTCTTT.

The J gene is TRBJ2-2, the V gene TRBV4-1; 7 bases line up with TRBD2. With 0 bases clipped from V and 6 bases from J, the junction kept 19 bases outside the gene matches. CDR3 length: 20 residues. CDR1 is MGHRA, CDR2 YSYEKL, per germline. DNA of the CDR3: TGCGCCAGCAGCCAAGATCCCGATGGTCGTGGCGGGGGTTTCGCCGGGGAGCTGTTTTTT. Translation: CASSQDPDGRGGGFAGELFF.

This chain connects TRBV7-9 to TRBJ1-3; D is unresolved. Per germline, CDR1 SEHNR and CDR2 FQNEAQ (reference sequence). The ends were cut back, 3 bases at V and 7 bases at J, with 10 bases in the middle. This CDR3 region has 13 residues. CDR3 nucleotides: TGTGCCAGCAGCTTGGGGATAAGGAACACCATATATTTT. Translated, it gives CASSLGIRNTIYF.

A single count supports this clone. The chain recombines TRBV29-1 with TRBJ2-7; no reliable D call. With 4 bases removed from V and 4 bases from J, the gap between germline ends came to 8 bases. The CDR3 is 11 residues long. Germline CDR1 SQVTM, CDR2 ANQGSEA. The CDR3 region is CSVGYKYEQYF. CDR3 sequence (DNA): TGCAGCGTTGGATACAAGTACGAGCAGTACTTC.

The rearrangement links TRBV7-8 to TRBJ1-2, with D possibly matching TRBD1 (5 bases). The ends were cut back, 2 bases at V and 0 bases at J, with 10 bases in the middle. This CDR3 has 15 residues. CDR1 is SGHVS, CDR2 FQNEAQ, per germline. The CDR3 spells CASSLQGLTNYGYTF. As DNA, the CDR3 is TGTGCCAGCAGCTTACAGGGCCTAACTAACTATGGCTACACCTTC.

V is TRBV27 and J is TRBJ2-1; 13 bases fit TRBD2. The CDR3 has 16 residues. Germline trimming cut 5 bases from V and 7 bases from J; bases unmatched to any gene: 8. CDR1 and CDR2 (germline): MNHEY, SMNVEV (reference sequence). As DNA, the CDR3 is TGTGCCAGCAGTCCAACCGGGACTAGCGGGGTGAATGAGCAGTTCTTC. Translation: CASSPTGTSGVNEQFF.

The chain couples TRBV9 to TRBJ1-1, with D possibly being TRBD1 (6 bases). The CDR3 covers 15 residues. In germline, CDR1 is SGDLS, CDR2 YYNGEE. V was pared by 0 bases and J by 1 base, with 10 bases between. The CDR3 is CASSVVGTWNTEAFF. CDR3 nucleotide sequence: TGTGCCAGCAGCGTAGTAGGGACATGGAACACTGAAGCTTTCTTT. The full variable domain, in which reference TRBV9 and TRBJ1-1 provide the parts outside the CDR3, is DSGVTQTPKHLITATGQRVTLRCSPRSGDLSVYWYQQSLDQGLQFLIQYYNGEERAKGNILERFSAQQFPDLHSELNLSSLELGDSALYFCASSVVGTWNTEAFFGQGTRLTVV.

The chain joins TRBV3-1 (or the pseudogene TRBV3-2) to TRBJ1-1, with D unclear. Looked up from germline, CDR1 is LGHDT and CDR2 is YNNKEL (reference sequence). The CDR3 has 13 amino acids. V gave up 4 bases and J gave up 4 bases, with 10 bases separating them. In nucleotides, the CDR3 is TGTGCCAGCAGCCTCGGTTCGGGCACTGAAGCTTTCTTT. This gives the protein CASSLGSGTEAFF.

CDR3 in amino acids: CASSFYGVFSGELFF. The CDR3 DNA reads as TGTGCCAGCAGTTTTTACGGAGTTTTCTCCGGGGAGCTGTTTTTT. The rearrangement links TRBV5-4 to TRBJ2-2; D is undetermined. CDR3 length equals 15 residues. With 5 bases removed from V and 6 bases from J, the gap between germline ends came to 17 bases. Germline V gives CDR1 SGHNT, CDR2 YYREEE (reference sequence).

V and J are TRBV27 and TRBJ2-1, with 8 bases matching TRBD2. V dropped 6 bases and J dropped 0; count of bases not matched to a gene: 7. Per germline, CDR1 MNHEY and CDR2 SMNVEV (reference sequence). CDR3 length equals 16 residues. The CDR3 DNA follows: TGTGCCAGCAGGCCCACGGGGGGGGACTCCTACAATGAGCAGTTCTTC. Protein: CASRPTGGDSYNEQFF.

The CDR3 loop is CASSPDGTNEKLFF. In DNA, the CDR3 is TGTGCCAGCAGCCCGGATGGCACTAATGAAAAACTGTTTTTT. The V call is TRBV9, the J call TRBJ1-4, with D unclear. Trimming cost V 4 bases and J 2 bases, with 9 bases left between them. The CDR3 extends over 14 amino acids. Germline lookup yields CDR1 SGDLS and CDR2 YYNGEE.

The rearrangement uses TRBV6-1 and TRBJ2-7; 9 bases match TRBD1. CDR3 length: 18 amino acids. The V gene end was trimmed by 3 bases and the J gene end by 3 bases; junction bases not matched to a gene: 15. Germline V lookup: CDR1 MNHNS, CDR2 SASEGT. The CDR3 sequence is CASSEKRQGVLLLYEQYF. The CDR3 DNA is TGTGCCAGCAGTGAGAAGAGACAGGGGGTGCTATTACTCTACGAGCAGTACTTC.

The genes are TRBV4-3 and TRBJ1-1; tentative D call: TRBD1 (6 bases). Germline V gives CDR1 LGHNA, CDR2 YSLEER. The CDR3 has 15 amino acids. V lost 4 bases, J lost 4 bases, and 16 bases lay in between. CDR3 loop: CASSRVHRGGTEAFF. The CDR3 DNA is TGCGCCAGCAGCCGTGTCCATCGAGGGGGCACTGAAGCTTTCTTT.

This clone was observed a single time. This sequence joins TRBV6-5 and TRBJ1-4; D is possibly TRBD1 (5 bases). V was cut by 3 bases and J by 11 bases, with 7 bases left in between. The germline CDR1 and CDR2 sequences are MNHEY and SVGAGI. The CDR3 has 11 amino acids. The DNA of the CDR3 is TGTGCCAGCAGTTATAAGGGGAAACTGTTTTTT. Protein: CASSYKGKLFF.